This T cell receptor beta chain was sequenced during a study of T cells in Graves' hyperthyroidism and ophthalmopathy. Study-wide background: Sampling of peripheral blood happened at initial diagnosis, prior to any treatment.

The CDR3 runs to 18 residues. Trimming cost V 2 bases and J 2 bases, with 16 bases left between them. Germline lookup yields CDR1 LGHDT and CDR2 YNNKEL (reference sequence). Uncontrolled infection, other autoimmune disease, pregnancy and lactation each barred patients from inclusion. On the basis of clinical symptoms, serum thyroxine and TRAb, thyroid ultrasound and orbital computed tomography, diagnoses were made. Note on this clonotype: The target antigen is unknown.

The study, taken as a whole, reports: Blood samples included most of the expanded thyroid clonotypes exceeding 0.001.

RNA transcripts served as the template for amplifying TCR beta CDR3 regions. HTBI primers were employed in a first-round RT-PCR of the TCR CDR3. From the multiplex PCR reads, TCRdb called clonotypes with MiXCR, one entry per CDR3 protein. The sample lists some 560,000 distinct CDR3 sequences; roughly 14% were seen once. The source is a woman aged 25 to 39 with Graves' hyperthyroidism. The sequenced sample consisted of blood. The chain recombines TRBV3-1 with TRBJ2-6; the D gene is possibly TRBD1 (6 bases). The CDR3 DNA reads TGTGCCAGCAGCCAATCGGCACGAGGGGGACCTGGGGCCAACGTCCTGACTTTC. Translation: CASSQSARGGPGANVLTF.